This TCR beta chain came from a study of blood T cell repertoires in COVID-19 (TCRdb year 2020). Concerning the study at large: The collaborator samples originated in the United States, Italy and Spain and spanned the acute and convalescent phases of COVID-19. The prospective study material was composed of cDNA or gDNA derived from T cells, B-cell-depleted T cells, or PBMCs. A freely available public database, intended as a resource for researchers studying the immune response to SARS-CoV-2, is where the repertoires were released. HLA class I and class II types, where available, came from metadata supplied by the sample provider rather than from assay-based typing. Nearly every sample came with metadata listing a de-identified subject ID, COVID-19 status, age in years and sex. The dataset comprised deeply sampled blood TCRbeta repertoires from subjects exposed to, actively infected with, or recovered from COVID-19. Samples were obtained from the ongoing ImmuneRACE study (first 160 participants) and from 1,254 subjects provided by 6 global collaborators.

Points the paper makes about the study in general: Clinical and demographic metadata were provided uncurated, with the amount varying by source and participant.

Germline trimming amounts to 4 bases on V and 0 bases on J, with 6 as the count of junction bases outside the gene matches. Via the germline V gene, CDR1 is SGHVS and CDR2 FNYEAQ. The CDR3 has 18 amino acids, counting the end cysteine and phenylalanine. The only DNA kept is the CDR3, 54 bases in frame from the first base. The immunoSEQ Assay, a bias-controlled multiplex PCR, was used to amplify TCRbeta CDR3 regions from genomic DNA. As for the authors' bioinformatics: The number of nucleated cells in each sample was estimated by amplification of reference gene primers within the assay. To quantify the absolute abundance of each unique TCRbeta CDR3 rearrangement, sequence reads were collapsed and filtered. For each sample, productive Simpson clonality was calculated as the square root of Simpson's diversity index over productive rearrangements. In its TCRdb copy, this immuneACCESS table keeps in-frame sequences only and misses some clones. Where compared with another copy, unresolved V genes explain less than half of these, and the others have no known cause. D and trimming come from the DNA, and the V and J calls and clone size come from that table. The sample table holds tens of thousands of clones, of which over 80% were seen once. The ten largest make up more than 25% of the sample.

A remark on this clone: Its binding antigen is unknown. Base qualities are missing; no much larger clone stands one base away.

Whole blood was collected in K2EDTA tubes by collaborating institutions according to the institutions' own protocols. For TCRbeta analysis, collaborator samples were shipped as frozen whole blood, as isolated PBMCs, or as DNA extracted from either sample type. Material for sequencing was peripheral blood. Recombination connected TRBV7-6 to TRBJ2-2; 12 junctional bases match TRBD2. The source of this sequence is a woman older than 75 with active or convalescent COVID-19. Here the CDR3 is given as CASSSGLAGYANTGELFF. The nucleotide sequence is TGTGCCAGCAGCTCGGGACTAGCGGGCTACGCGAACACCGGGGAGCTGTTTTTT.